A single sample is the source of the 7 T cell receptor beta chains below, sequenced in a study of type 1 regulatory T cells. Their antigen targets remain unknown. TCRdb called the reads again in MiXCR, with one record for every CDR3 protein. The table records about 39,000 distinct CDR3 sequences, 12% of them present only once. The specimen sequenced was cultured non-Tr1 T cells, either the whole culture or a sorted T cell fraction (not recorded which). All receptors derive from a human donor in good health.

This clonotype was seen a few times. The chain combines TRBV6-5 with TRBJ2-7; maybe TRBD2 (6 bases). CDR3 length: 14 amino acids. The V end was cut by 6 bases, the J end by 2 bases, with 14 bases between. The germline V gene encodes CDR1 MNHEY and CDR2 SVGAGI. The CDR3, as DNA: TGTGCCAGCAGCCCCGGGGGTAGAACCTACGAGCAGTACTTC. Protein: CASSPGGRTYEQYF.

The table lists this clonotype with many counts. The rearrangement links TRBV20-1 to TRBJ2-7; D is perhaps TRBD2 (6 bases). Germline CDR1 is DFQATT and CDR2 is SNEGSKA (reference sequence). V was shortened by 3 bases and J by 0 bases, with 9 bases between the two germline ends. The CDR3 extends over 13 amino acids. CDR3 in DNA: TGCAGTGCTAGGCGGGACGGCTCCTACGAGCAGTACTTC. This codes for CSARRDGSYEQYF.

The genes are TRBV2 and TRBJ2-3; a weak D match, TRBD2 (5 bases). The CDR3 length is 13 residues. The germline gives CDR1 SNHLY, CDR2 FYNNEI. V was cut by 5 bases and J by 2 bases, with 8 bases left in between. The CDR3 here is CASSWENTDTQYF. The CDR3, as DNA: TGTGCCAGCAGTTGGGAGAACACAGATACGCAGTATTTT.

The table lists this clonotype with many counts. The chain carries TRBV5-1 and TRBJ2-6; perhaps TRBD2 as D (7 bases). With 3 bases removed from V and 2 bases from J, the gap between germline ends came to 15 bases. The length of the CDR3 is 17 residues. The germline CDR1 and CDR2 sequences are SGHRS and YFSETQ. The DNA of the CDR3 is TGCGCCAGCAGCTCGGTGGGGGGGCGAACTGGGGCCAACGTCCTGACTTTC. Its protein is CASSSVGGRTGANVLTF.

At least ten counts were recorded for this clonotype. As DNA, the CDR3 is TGTGCCATCAACAAGGATAGGACGGAAGGCAATGAGCAGTTCTTC. Protein sequence: CAINKDRTEGNEQFF. The chain combines TRBV10-3 with TRBJ2-1, with no clear D. This CDR3 has 15 residues. The V end lost 7 bases, the J end lost 6 bases, and 19 bases lay between the germline ends. CDR1 and CDR2 (germline): ENHRY, SYGVKD.

At least ten counts were recorded for this clonotype. V is TRBV12-3 or TRBV12-4 and J is TRBJ1-3; TRBD1 is a possible D gene (6 bases). The CDR3 has 14 amino acids. V was trimmed by 5 bases and J by 4 bases, leaving 12 bases between them. This CDR3 reads CASSLRQAGNTIYF. The CDR3 DNA reads TGTGCCAGCAGTCTTAGACAGGCCGGAAACACCATATATTTT.

About this clonotype: The junction shows a germline mismatch at one end, possibly a read error. V gene TRBV7-7 combines with J gene TRBJ2-5; D possibly corresponds to TRBD2 (5 bases). This CDR3 contains 14 residues. The germline gives CDR1 SSHAT, CDR2 FNYEAQ (reference sequence). The CDR3 sequence is CASSLVGGGETQYF. The CDR3 nucleotides are TGTGCTAGCAGCTTAGTTGGAGGAGGAGAGACCCAGTACTTC.